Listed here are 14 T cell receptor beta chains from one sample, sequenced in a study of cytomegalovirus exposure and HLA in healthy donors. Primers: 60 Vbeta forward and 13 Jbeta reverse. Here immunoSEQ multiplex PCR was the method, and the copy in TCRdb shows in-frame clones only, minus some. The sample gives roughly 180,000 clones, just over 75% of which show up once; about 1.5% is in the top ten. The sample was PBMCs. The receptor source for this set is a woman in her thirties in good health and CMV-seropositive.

The CDR3 coding sequence is TGTGCCACCAGCAGAGAGACCTCAGGGGCTAATCAGCCCCAGCATTTT. Translating it yields CATSRETSGANQPQHF. The rearrangement links TRBV15 to TRBJ1-5, with D possibly being TRBD1 (6 bases). The V and J ends lost 0 bases and 4 bases respectively, with 13 bases between them. The CDR3 has 16 residues. The germline gives CDR1 LNHNV, CDR2 YYDKDF (reference sequence).

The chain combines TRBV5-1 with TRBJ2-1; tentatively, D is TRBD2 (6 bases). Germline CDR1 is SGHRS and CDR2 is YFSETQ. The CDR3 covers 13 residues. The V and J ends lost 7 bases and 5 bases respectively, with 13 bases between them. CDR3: CASSNPSDNEQFF. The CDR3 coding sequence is TGCGCCAGCTCCAACCCTAGCGACAATGAGCAGTTCTTC.

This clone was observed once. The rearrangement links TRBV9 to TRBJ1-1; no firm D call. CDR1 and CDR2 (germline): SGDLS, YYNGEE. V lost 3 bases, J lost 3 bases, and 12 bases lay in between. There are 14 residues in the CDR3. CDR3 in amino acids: CASSAQVGDTEAFF. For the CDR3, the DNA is TGTGCCAGCAGCGCCCAGGTCGGCGACACTGAAGCTTTCTTT.

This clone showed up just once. The CDR3 here is CASSGGLAGANYNEQFF. The CDR3 DNA follows: TGCGCCAGCAGCGGGGGACTAGCGGGAGCCAACTACAATGAGCAGTTCTTC. The chain has TRBV5-1 and TRBJ2-1; 14 nucleotides align to TRBD2. The V segment lost 4 bases and the J segment 3 bases; nucleotides outside the gene matches: 6. The CDR3 runs to 17 residues. CDR1 and CDR2 from the germline V gene are SGHRS and YFSETQ.

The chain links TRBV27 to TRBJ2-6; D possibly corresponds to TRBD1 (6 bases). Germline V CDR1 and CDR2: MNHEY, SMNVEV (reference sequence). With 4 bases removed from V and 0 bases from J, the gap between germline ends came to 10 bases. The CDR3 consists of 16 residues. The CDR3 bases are TGTGCCAGCAGTTCAGGGGAATTCTCTGGGGCCAACGTCCTGACTTTC. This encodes CASSSGEFSGANVLTF.

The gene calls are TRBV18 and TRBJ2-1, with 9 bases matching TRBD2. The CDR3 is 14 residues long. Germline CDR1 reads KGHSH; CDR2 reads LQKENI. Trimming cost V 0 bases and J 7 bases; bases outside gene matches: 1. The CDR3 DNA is TGTGCCAGCTCACCACCTGCGGGAGGGAATGAGCAGTTCTTC. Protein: CASSPPAGGNEQFF. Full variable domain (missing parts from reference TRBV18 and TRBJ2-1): NAGVMQNPRHLVRRRGQEARLRCSPMKGHSHVYWYRQLPEEGLKFMVYLQKENIIDESGMPKERFSAEFPKEGPSILRIQQVVRGDSAAYFCASSPPAGGNEQFFGPGTRLTVL.

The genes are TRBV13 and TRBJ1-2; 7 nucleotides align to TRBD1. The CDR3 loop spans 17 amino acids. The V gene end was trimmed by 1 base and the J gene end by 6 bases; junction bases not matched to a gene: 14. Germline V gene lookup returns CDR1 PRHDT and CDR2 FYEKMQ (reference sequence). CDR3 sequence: CASSLEGLTGIGNGYTF. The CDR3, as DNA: TGTGCCAGCAGCTTAGAGGGGTTGACAGGGATCGGGAATGGCTACACCTTC. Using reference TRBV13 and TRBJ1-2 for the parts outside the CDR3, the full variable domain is AAGVIQSPRHLIKEKRETATLKCYPIPRHDTVYWYQQGPGQDPQFLISFYEKMQSDKGSIPDRFSAQQFSDYHSELNMSSLELGDSALYFCASSLEGLTGIGNGYTFGSGTRLTVV.

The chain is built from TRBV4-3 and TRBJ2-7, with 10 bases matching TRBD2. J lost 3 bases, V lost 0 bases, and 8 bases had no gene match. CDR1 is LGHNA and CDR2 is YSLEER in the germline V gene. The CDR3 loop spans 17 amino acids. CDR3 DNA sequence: TGCGCCAGCAGCCAAGAAGCAACGGGACTAGCGAGCTACGAGCAGTACTTC. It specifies CASSQEATGLASYEQYF.

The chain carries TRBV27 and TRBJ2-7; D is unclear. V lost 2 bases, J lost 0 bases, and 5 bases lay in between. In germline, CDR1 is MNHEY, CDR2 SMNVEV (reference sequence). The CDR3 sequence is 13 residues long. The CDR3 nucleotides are TGTGCCAGCAGTTTAGACATCTCCTACGAGCAGTACTTC. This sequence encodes CASSLDISYEQYF.

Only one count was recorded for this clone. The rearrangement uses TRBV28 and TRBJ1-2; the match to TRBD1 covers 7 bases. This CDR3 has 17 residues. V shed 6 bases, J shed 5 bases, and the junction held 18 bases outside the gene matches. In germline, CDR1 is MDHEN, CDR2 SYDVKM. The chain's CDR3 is CASRSGTANTAFYGYTF. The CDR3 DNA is TGTGCCAGCAGATCAGGGACAGCCAACACCGCTTTTTATGGCTACACCTTC.

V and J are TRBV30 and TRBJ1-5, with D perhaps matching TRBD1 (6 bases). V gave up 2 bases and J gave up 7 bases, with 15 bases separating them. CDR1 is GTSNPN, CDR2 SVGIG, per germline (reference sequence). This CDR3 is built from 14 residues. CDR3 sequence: CAWSNAGTSQPQHF. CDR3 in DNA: TGTGCCTGGAGTAACGCCGGGACAAGCCAGCCCCAGCATTTT. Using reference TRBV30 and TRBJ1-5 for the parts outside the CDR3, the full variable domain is SQTIHQWPATLVQPVGSPLSLECTVEGTSNPNLYWYRQAAGRGLQLLFYSVGIGQISSEVPQNLSASRPQDRQFILSSKKLLLSDSGFYLCAWSNAGTSQPQHFGDGTRLSIL.

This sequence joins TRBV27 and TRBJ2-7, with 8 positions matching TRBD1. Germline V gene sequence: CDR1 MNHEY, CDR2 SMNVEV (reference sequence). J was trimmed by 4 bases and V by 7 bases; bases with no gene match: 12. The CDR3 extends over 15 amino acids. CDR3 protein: CASTSPGDRQYEQYF. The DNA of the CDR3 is TGTGCCAGCACCTCCCCCGGGGACAGGCAGTACGAGCAGTACTTC.

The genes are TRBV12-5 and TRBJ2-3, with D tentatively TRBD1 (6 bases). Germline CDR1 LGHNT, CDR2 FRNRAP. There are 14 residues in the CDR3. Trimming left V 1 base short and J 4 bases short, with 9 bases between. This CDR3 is CASGLGTGSDTQYF. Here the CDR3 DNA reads TGTGCTAGTGGTTTGGGTACAGGGTCAGATACGCAGTATTTT.

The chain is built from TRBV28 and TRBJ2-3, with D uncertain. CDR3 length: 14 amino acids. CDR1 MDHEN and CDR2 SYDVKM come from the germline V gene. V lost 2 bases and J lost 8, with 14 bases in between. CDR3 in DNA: TGTGCCAGCAGTTTAAGAACTCCGCTTGCTACGCAGTATTTT. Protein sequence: CASSLRTPLATQYF.